This TCR beta chain originates from a study of T cell responses to AZD1222 COVID-19 vaccine. Trimming took 2 bases from V and 8 from J, leaving 15 bases between them. There are 15 residues in the CDR3. Germline CDR1 MNHNS, CDR2 SASEGT. A note on this clone: Antigen specificity is unknown.

Clones were sequenced by immunoSEQ multiplex PCR, and TCRdb holds only the in-frame ones, with some missing. The table lists 250,000 or so clones, just over 90% of them singletons. Findings of the study overall: Scientists sampled the repertoires only once the peak T cell response had passed.

The rearrangement uses TRBV6-1 and TRBJ1-4, with D tentatively TRBD1 (5 bases). The sequencing used peripheral blood, collected on day 0 of AZD1222 vaccination. The sequence came from an adult in good health. CDR3 region: CASSEQSGIREKLFF. Written as DNA, the CDR3 is TGTGCCAGCAGTGAACAGTCAGGGATCCGAGAAAAACTGTTTTTT.